A selection of T cell receptor beta chains follows, all from one sample in a study of cytomegalovirus exposure and HLA in healthy donors. Sequenced by immunoSEQ multiplex PCR; TCRdb stores in-frame clones only, minus some. The sample shows more than 140,000 clones, about 80% of them seen only once. The specimen was PBMCs. These receptors all stem from a woman aged 40 to 50 in good health and CMV-seronegative. Each CDR3 is given with its conserved first and last residue. A D gene is named only where the DNA matches it firmly. Some rows mark clone size as missing; the rest say once, few, many or name a class of expanded clone.

TRBD2,TRBJ2-3,TRBV6-1,.,TGTGCCAGCAGTGAGGACATAGCGGGAGTGGGGCGGGATACGCAGTATTTT,CASSEDIAGVGRDTQYF
TRBD2,TRBJ2-7,TRBV7-9,few,TGTGCCAGCAGCCCCCGACAGCGGGAGGTCACCTACGAGCAGTACTTC,CASSPRQREVTYEQYF
.,TRBJ2-2,TRBV11-1,.,TGTGCCAGCAGCCCCTTGGTCCGGGACACCGGGGAGCTGTTTTTT,CASSPLVRDTGELFF
.,TRBJ1-2,TRBV4-2,.,TGTGCCAGCAGCCTCCGCTCCGGGACAACTAACTATGGCTACACCTTC,CASSLRSGTTNYGYTF
TRBD2,TRBJ2-1,TRBV5-4,.,TGTGCCAGCAGCTTTGGTAGCGGGCCATACAATGAGCAGTTCTTC,CASSFGSGPYNEQFF
.,TRBJ1-1,TRBV7-2,.,TGTGCCAGCAGCCGGAGGGTCAGAGAGGGGCTTTTTTTT,CASSRRVREGLFF
.,TRBJ2-7,TRBV11-3,.,TGTGCCAGCAGCTTGGGGCAGGGGCACTCCTACGAGCAGTACTTC,CASSLGQGHSYEQYF
TRBD2,TRBJ2-3,TRBV7-9,.,TGTGCCAGCAGAGACCCTATTGGACTAGCGGGAGTGATAGATACGCAGTATTTT,CASRDPIGLAGVIDTQYF
.,TRBJ2-3,TRBV27,.,TGTGCCAGCAGTTTCGCAGTTCCCCGCACAGATACGCAGTATTTT,CASSFAVPRTDTQYF
TRBD1,TRBJ1-1,TRBV20-1,.,TGCAGTGCTACAGGGGGCACTGAAGCTTTCTTT,CSATGGTEAFF
TRBD1,TRBJ1-1,TRBV7-2,once,TGTGCCAGCAGCTTAGCGCCAGGGGGCGTTTTCACTGAAGCTTTCTTT,CASSLAPGGVFTEAFF
TRBD1,TRBJ2-5,TRBV6-5,.,TGTGCCAGCAGGGGGACAGTTAAAGAGACCCAGTACTTC,CASRGTVKETQYF
TRBD2,TRBJ2-7,TRBV7-8,.,TGTGCCAGCAGCTTCCACGGGGGGGGTTACTACGAGCAGTACTTC,CASSFHGGGYYEQYF
TRBD1,TRBJ1-1,TRBV28,.,TGTGCCAGCAGTAGGGGACAGGGGAACACTGAAGCTTTCTTT,CASSRGQGNTEAFF
.,TRBJ2-7,TRBV2,few,TGTGCCAGCGGGCGCGAGCAGTACTTC,CASGREQYF
.,TRBJ2-1,TRBV5-4,.,TGTGCCTCCCGGCCCGTGCGGGGTGATGAGCAGTTCTTC,CASRPVRGDEQFF
TRBD1,TRBJ1-2,TRBV4-3,.,TGCGCCAGCAGCCAAGAGGTCGGGACAGGGGGCGGGAGGGGCTACACCTTC,CASSQEVGTGGGRGYTF
TRBD2,TRBJ2-3,TRBV18,.,TGTGCCAGCTCCCCCGGACTAGGCGGCACAGATACGCAGTATTTT,CASSPGLGGTDTQYF
TRBD2,TRBJ2-7,TRBV7-9,few,TGTGCCATCAGACTAGCGGGAGACTACGAGCAGTACTTC,CAIRLAGDYEQYF
.,TRBJ2-6,TRBV5-1,few,TGCGCCAGCAGCTCGACGACAGTCTCTGGGGCCAACGTCCTGACTTTC,CASSSTTVSGANVLTF
TRBD1,TRBJ1-1,TRBV19,once,TGTGCCAGTAGTCCCTGGGACAGCAGCACTGAAGCTTTCTTT,CASSPWDSSTEAFF
.,TRBJ2-1,TRBV28,.,TGTGCCAGCAGTGTAGCCTACAATGAGCAGTTCTTC,CASSVAYNEQFF
.,TRBJ2-5,TRBV7-9,.,TGTGCCAGCAGCCTCCCAGGGTTTTGGACCCAGTACTTC,CASSLPGFWTQYF
TRBD1,TRBJ1-1,TRBV5-1,.,TGCGCCAGCAGCTTGGTTCCCTTAGGACAGGGATTTAGTAGGACTGAAGCTTTCTTT,CASSLVPLGQGFSRTEAFF
TRBD2,TRBJ2-1,TRBV4-3,.,TGCGCCAGCAGCCAAGGGACTAGCGGCGATGAGCAGTTCTTC,CASSQGTSGDEQFF
.,TRBJ1-5,TRBV27,.,TGTGCCAGCAGACAGAACACGGCGGGGAATCAGCCCCAGCATTTT,CASRQNTAGNQPQHF
TRBD1,TRBJ1-1,TRBV10-3,.,TGTGCCACCATCCACCCGACCGGGACAGGGGAAGTGAACACTGAAGCTTTCTTT,CATIHPTGTGEVNTEAFF
TRBD1,TRBJ2-7,TRBV7-9,few,TGTGCCAGCAGCCGAATCGGACAGGGGATACTGTACGAGCAGTACTTC,CASSRIGQGILYEQYF
.,TRBJ2-7,TRBV7-8,.,TGTGCCAGCAGCTTAGCTCGTAGTCTCTACGAGCAGTACTTC,CASSLARSLYEQYF
.,TRBJ1-3,TRBV28,.,TGTGCCAGCACCCGTGGTCGGGGTCCTCGCTCTGGAAACACCATATATTTT,CASTRGRGPRSGNTIYF
TRBD1,TRBJ2-2,TRBV4-3,.,TGCGCCAGCAGCCAAGATTTACGACAGGGAGTTAGGACCGGGGAGCTGTTTTTT,CASSQDLRQGVRTGELFF
TRBD2,TRBJ2-7,TRBV4-3,few,TGCGCCAGCAGCCAAGCTGTAACTAGCGGGAGCTCCTACGAGCAGTACTTC,CASSQAVTSGSSYEQYF
TRBD2,TRBJ2-1,TRBV7-9,.,TGTGCCAGCAGCTCTCTTGGGGGGGGGTGGGCCAATGAGCAGTTCTTC,CASSSLGGGWANEQFF
.,TRBJ1-1,TRBV21-1,few,TGTGCCAGTTCCTGGGGGGGGAAACACACTGAAGCTTTCTTT,CASSWGGKHTEAFF
TRBD2,TRBJ2-7,TRBV14,once,TGTGCCAGCAGCCCTCTCGGACTAGCGGGAAGCGAGCAGTACTTC,CASSPLGLAGSEQYF
TRBD1,TRBJ2-7,TRBV6-5,.,TGTGCCAGCTCCCCGGACAGGGGCTACGAGCAGTACTTC,CASSPDRGYEQYF
TRBD1,TRBJ2-5,TRBV18,.,TGTGCCAGCTCACCACTGAACAGGGGGCAAGAGACCCAGTACTTC,CASSPLNRGQETQYF
TRBD1,TRBJ1-1,TRBV5-1,.,TGCGCCAGCAGCCCCGGGACAGGGTACACTGAAGCTTTCTTT,CASSPGTGYTEAFF
.,TRBJ2-5,TRBV27,.,TGTGCCAGCAGTTTATCTGGTTGGAGATCAAATTCCCAAGAGACCCAGTACTTC,CASSLSGWRSNSQETQYF
TRBD1,TRBJ1-1,TRBV27,.,TGTGCCAGCAGTTTAACAGGGGACACTGAAGCTTTCTTT,CASSLTGDTEAFF
.,TRBJ2-2,TRBV27,.,TGTGCCAGCAGTTTGGGCCCAGGGACCGGGGAGCTGTTTTTT,CASSLGPGTGELFF
.,TRBJ2-2,TRBV9,.,TGTGCCAGCAGCGTTGGACTCGCCGGGGAGCTGTTTTTT,CASSVGLAGELFF
TRBD2,TRBJ2-5,TRBV10-3,.,TGTGCCATCAGCACGGGACTAGCGGGAGTATTTGAGACCCAGTACTTC,CAISTGLAGVFETQYF
TRBD1,TRBJ1-4,TRBV5-6,once,TGTGCCAGCAGCTTCAAAGACAGGGGGAATGAAAAACTGTTTTTT,CASSFKDRGNEKLFF
TRBD2,TRBJ2-1,TRBV11-1,.,TGTGCCAGCAGCTCGGGACTAGCGGGCTTCAATGAGCAGTTCTTC,CASSSGLAGFNEQFF
TRBD1,TRBJ2-1,TRBV7-3,once,TGTGCCAGCAGCTTAACCCGGGACAGGGTGGTGGATGAGCAGTTCTTC,CASSLTRDRVVDEQFF
.,TRBJ2-7,TRBV11-2,.,TGTGCCAGCAGCTTACCAGGGGCCTCCTACGAGCAGTACTTC,CASSLPGASYEQYF
TRBD2,TRBJ2-7,TRBV5-1,.,TGCGCCAGCAGCTTGGCTGGCAGCGGGAAGGGGCCCAACGAGCAGTACTTC,CASSLAGSGKGPNEQYF
TRBD1,TRBJ1-3,TRBV28,.,TGTGCCAGCAGTTTGACAGGGACTGGAAACACCATATATTTT,CASSLTGTGNTIYF
TRBD2,TRBJ2-1,TRBV29-1,.,TGCAGCGTTGAAGATCAGGCAGGGACTAGCGGGGATGAGCAGTTCTTC,CSVEDQAGTSGDEQFF
TRBD2,TRBJ2-6,TRBV10-3,few,TGTGCCATCAGTGAACTAGCGGGAGGGGCTGGGGCCAACGTCCTGACTTTC,CAISELAGGAGANVLTF
TRBD2,TRBJ2-1,TRBV4-3,.,TGCGCCAGCAGCCAAACGGGAGGGACTAGAATATTTGAGCAGTTCTTC,CASSQTGGTRIFEQFF
TRBD1,TRBJ1-6,TRBV7-8,.,TGTGCCAGCAGCTTCACGACAGGGGATTCACCCCTCCACTTT,CASSFTTGDSPLHF
.,TRBJ1-3,TRBV4-3,.,TGCGCCAGCAGCCAAGTTGAAGGGGAAAACACCATATATTTT,CASSQVEGENTIYF
.,TRBJ2-1,TRBV9,.,TGTGCCAGCTCGAGGTCTAGCGAGAACAATGAGCAGTTCTTC,CASSRSSENNEQFF
TRBD1,TRBJ1-2,TRBV28,.,TGTGCCAGCAGTCCGGGGACAGGGGCTAACTATGGCTACACCTTC,CASSPGTGANYGYTF
TRBD2,TRBJ2-1,TRBV19,.,TGTGCCACCAGACACACAATAGCGGGAGTACTTGAGCAGTTCTTC,CATRHTIAGVLEQFF
TRBD1,TRBJ2-7,TRBV7-8,.,TGTGCCAGCAGCTTAGCTTTCGACAGGGGATTTTACGAGCAGTACTTC,CASSLAFDRGFYEQYF
TRBD1,TRBJ2-7,TRBV9,.,TGTGCCAGCAGCGGAGGACAGGACCTGTACGAGCAGTACTTC,CASSGGQDLYEQYF